Listed below are T cell receptor beta chains from one sample, sequenced in a study of blood T cells in healthy people across ages. One entry per CDR3 protein, called by TCRdb with MiXCR from the 5' RACE reads. The repertoire holds about 1.5 million distinct CDR3 sequences, with about 42% as singletons. Sequenced input: blood. These receptors all stem from a woman aged 18-30 years in good health. Each CDR3 is given with its conserved first and last residue. Each record gives: J gene, D gene, V gene, clone size, CDR3 DNA, CDR3 protein. D genes are given only for firm matches. A row's size may be missing; if present it is once, few, many or a size class.

J gene: TRBJ2-7; D gene: TRBD2; V gene: TRBV18; clone size: .; CDR3 DNA: TGTGCCAGCTCACAAACATATCAACTAGCGGGGCGTGAGCAGTACTTC; CDR3 protein: CASSQTYQLAGREQYF
J gene: TRBJ2-1; D gene: .; V gene: TRBV29-1; clone size: few; CDR3 DNA: TGCAGCGTTGATGGGCGGGACTACAATGAGCAGTTCTTC; CDR3 protein: CSVDGRDYNEQFF
J gene: TRBJ2-1; D gene: .; V gene: TRBV4-3; clone size: .; CDR3 DNA: TGCGCCAGCAGCCAAGATCCGGGGCTAGCAGGATTTGATGAGCAGTTCTTC; CDR3 protein: CASSQDPGLAGFDEQFF
J gene: TRBJ2-5; D gene: TRBD2; V gene: TRBV10-3; clone size: .; CDR3 DNA: TGTGCTATCAGTGGGGGGGAGCAAGAGACCCAGTACTTC; CDR3 protein: CAISGGEQETQYF
J gene: TRBJ1-2; D gene: .; V gene: TRBV27; clone size: .; CDR3 DNA: TGTGCCAGCAGTGTATTGTTACAGATGGGCTACACCTTC; CDR3 protein: CASSVLLQMGYTF
J gene: TRBJ1-1; D gene: .; V gene: TRBV12-3/TRBV12-4; clone size: .; CDR3 DNA: TGTGCCAGCAGTTTACCCCGGCGAAACAATGAAGCTTTCTTT; CDR3 protein: CASSLPRRNNEAFF
J gene: TRBJ1-4; D gene: .; V gene: TRBV5-1; clone size: .; CDR3 DNA: TGCGCCAGCAGCTTGGGCTGGGACGATGAAAAACTGTTTTTT; CDR3 protein: CASSLGWDDEKLFF
J gene: TRBJ2-1; D gene: .; V gene: TRBV20-1; clone size: .; CDR3 DNA: TGCAGTGCCACCATCGGAGCCTACAATGAGCAGTTCTTC; CDR3 protein: CSATIGAYNEQFF
J gene: TRBJ2-3; D gene: TRBD2; V gene: TRBV4-2; clone size: .; CDR3 DNA: TGTGCCAGCAGCCAAGCAAGCCCGGGACTAGCGGGAGGTACGCAGTATTTT; CDR3 protein: CASSQASPGLAGGTQYF
J gene: TRBJ2-7; D gene: .; V gene: TRBV27; clone size: .; CDR3 DNA: TGTGCCAGCAGTCCCACCAGCGGACCCCACTACAATGAGCAGTACTTC; CDR3 protein: CASSPTSGPHYNEQYF
J gene: TRBJ1-2; D gene: .; V gene: TRBV4-3; clone size: .; CDR3 DNA: TGCGTCAGCAGCCAAGAATGGTTTTACGGCTACACCTTC; CDR3 protein: CVSSQEWFYGYTF
J gene: TRBJ2-2; D gene: .; V gene: TRBV11-3; clone size: .; CDR3 DNA: TGTGCCAGCAGCGCTGCGCTCCGGACCGGGGAGCTGTTTTTT; CDR3 protein: CASSAALRTGELFF
J gene: TRBJ1-5; D gene: .; V gene: TRBV27; clone size: once; CDR3 DNA: TGTGCCAGCAACTGGACCCTCCATCAGCCCCAGCATTTT; CDR3 protein: CASNWTLHQPQHF
J gene: TRBJ2-7; D gene: .; V gene: TRBV4-1; clone size: .; CDR3 DNA: TGCGCCAGCGGGTTCTCCTACAATGAGCAGTACTTC; CDR3 protein: CASGFSYNEQYF
J gene: TRBJ1-1; D gene: .; V gene: TRBV7-9; clone size: .; CDR3 DNA: TGTGCCAGCAGCTTAGAAGAACGGTTGAACACTGAAGCTTTCTTT; CDR3 protein: CASSLEERLNTEAFF
J gene: TRBJ2-7; D gene: .; V gene: TRBV7-2; clone size: many; CDR3 DNA: TGTGCCAGCAGCCGGACCGCCATATACGAGCAGTACTTC; CDR3 protein: CASSRTAIYEQYF
J gene: TRBJ1-5; D gene: TRBD1; V gene: TRBV25-1; clone size: once; CDR3 DNA: TGTGCCAGCAGTGCAGGGGGGAATCGGCCCCAGCATTTT; CDR3 protein: CASSAGGNRPQHF
J gene: TRBJ2-7; D gene: TRBD1; V gene: TRBV7-9; clone size: .; CDR3 DNA: TGTGCCAGCAGCCCCCAAACAGGGGGTGTCGAGCAGTACTTC; CDR3 protein: CASSPQTGGVEQYF
J gene: TRBJ1-1; D gene: .; V gene: TRBV6-4; clone size: .; CDR3 DNA: TGTGCCAGGATAGGGTCGACAGCAGAGAACACTGAAGCTTTCTTT; CDR3 protein: CARIGSTAENTEAFF
J gene: TRBJ2-3; D gene: .; V gene: TRBV27; clone size: .; CDR3 DNA: TGTGCCAGCAGTTATAGGGTCGACACAGATACGCAGTATTTT; CDR3 protein: CASSYRVDTDTQYF
J gene: TRBJ2-1; D gene: .; V gene: TRBV7-2; clone size: few; CDR3 DNA: TGTGCCAGCAGCTTAGGTTTGGGGGGACCTGAGCAGTTCTTC; CDR3 protein: CASSLGLGGPEQFF
J gene: TRBJ2-7; D gene: TRBD2; V gene: TRBV11-2; clone size: .; CDR3 DNA: TGTGCCAGCACCGATCGGGCGGGAGCCTACGAGCAGTACTTC; CDR3 protein: CASTDRAGAYEQYF
J gene: TRBJ1-2; D gene: .; V gene: TRBV4-3; clone size: few; CDR3 DNA: TGCGCCAGCAGCCAAGGGGGGACTCCCTCCCCCTATGGCTACACCTTC; CDR3 protein: CASSQGGTPSPYGYTF
J gene: TRBJ2-7; D gene: TRBD2; V gene: TRBV20-1; clone size: .; CDR3 DNA: TGCAGTGCCTTGAAGACTAGCGGCTCCTACGAGCAGTACTTC; CDR3 protein: CSALKTSGSYEQYF
J gene: TRBJ2-5; D gene: TRBD2; V gene: TRBV15; clone size: .; CDR3 DNA: TGTGCCACCAGCAGAGGGACTAGCGGGGGCCTGTACAATGATCAGTACTTC; CDR3 protein: CATSRGTSGGLYNDQYF
J gene: TRBJ2-1; D gene: .; V gene: TRBV7-2; clone size: few; CDR3 DNA: TGTGCCAGCAGCTCCACGACGTTGAGCTCCTACAATGAGCAGTTCTTC; CDR3 protein: CASSSTTLSSYNEQFF
J gene: TRBJ1-3; D gene: TRBD1; V gene: TRBV25-1; clone size: .; CDR3 DNA: TGTGCCAGCAGTGAATTGGGGACAGGGGGCAGCGGAGACACCATATATTTT; CDR3 protein: CASSELGTGGSGDTIYF
J gene: TRBJ2-7; D gene: TRBD1; V gene: TRBV15; clone size: .; CDR3 DNA: TGTGCCACCAGCAGAGATCGAGACAGGGATTACCTCATCTACGAGCAGTACTTC; CDR3 protein: CATSRDRDRDYLIYEQYF
J gene: TRBJ2-1; D gene: TRBD1; V gene: TRBV2; clone size: many; CDR3 DNA: TGTGCCAGCAGTGAATTAGGACAGGGTTACAATGAGCAGTTCTTC; CDR3 protein: CASSELGQGYNEQFF
J gene: TRBJ2-1; D gene: .; V gene: TRBV6-2/TRBV6-3; clone size: few; CDR3 DNA: TGCGCCAGCAGAATCCACAATGAGCAGTTCTTC; CDR3 protein: CASRIHNEQFF
J gene: TRBJ2-5; D gene: .; V gene: TRBV20-1; clone size: .; CDR3 DNA: TGCAGTGCTACCCTAATAGGAAGGAACCAAGAGACCCAGTACTTC; CDR3 protein: CSATLIGRNQETQYF
J gene: TRBJ1-1; D gene: .; V gene: TRBV12-3/TRBV12-4; clone size: .; CDR3 DNA: TGTGCCGGCCGGGACACTTGGAACACTGAAGCTTTCTTT; CDR3 protein: CAGRDTWNTEAFF
J gene: TRBJ1-1; D gene: .; V gene: TRBV7-2; clone size: .; CDR3 DNA: TGTGCCAGCAGCCCCGCAGGGGATGGTCGTGGTTTAACTTTCTTT; CDR3 protein: CASSPAGDGRGLTFF
J gene: TRBJ2-7; D gene: .; V gene: TRBV11-2; clone size: few; CDR3 DNA: TGTGCCAGCAGCTTGACTCCCGGGGGATACTACGAGCAGTACTTC; CDR3 protein: CASSLTPGGYYEQYF
J gene: TRBJ1-1; D gene: TRBD1; V gene: TRBV29-1; clone size: .; CDR3 DNA: TGCAGCGTTGTTGGACAGGGGATAGGCATGAACACTGAAGCTTTCTTT; CDR3 protein: CSVVGQGIGMNTEAFF
J gene: TRBJ2-3; D gene: TRBD2; V gene: TRBV6-2/TRBV6-3; clone size: .; CDR3 DNA: TGTGCCAGCAGAGACACCAGCGGGGGACTCACAGATACGCAGTATTTT; CDR3 protein: CASRDTSGGLTDTQYF
J gene: TRBJ2-5; D gene: TRBD1; V gene: TRBV6-6; clone size: .; CDR3 DNA: TGTGCCAGCAGTTACCAAGGGGGACAGGAGACCCAGTACTTC; CDR3 protein: CASSYQGGQETQYF
J gene: TRBJ1-2; D gene: TRBD1; V gene: TRBV4-3; clone size: few; CDR3 DNA: TGCGCCAGCAGCCTAAGTGAAACAGGGGGGAGGTATGGCTACACCTTC; CDR3 protein: CASSLSETGGRYGYTF
J gene: TRBJ2-5; D gene: TRBD2; V gene: TRBV9; clone size: few; CDR3 DNA: TGTGCCAGCAGCCCCGGGACTAGCCCACAAGAGACCCAGTACTTC; CDR3 protein: CASSPGTSPQETQYF
J gene: TRBJ1-5; D gene: .; V gene: TRBV6-6; clone size: few; CDR3 DNA: TGTGCCAGCGCAAGGTTAGGTCAGCCCCAGCATTTT; CDR3 protein: CASARLGQPQHF
J gene: TRBJ2-5; D gene: .; V gene: TRBV10-3; clone size: .; CDR3 DNA: TGTGCCATCAGTGAGCAGCCGGGGCCCGAGACCCAGTACTTC; CDR3 protein: CAISEQPGPETQYF
J gene: TRBJ2-5; D gene: TRBD2; V gene: TRBV5-8; clone size: .; CDR3 DNA: TGTGCCAGCAGCTGGGGCGCTAGCGGGGTCAATGAGCAGTACTTC; CDR3 protein: CASSWGASGVNEQYF
J gene: TRBJ1-5; D gene: .; V gene: TRBV20-1; clone size: .; CDR3 DNA: TGCAGTGCTGTTTCCCAGCCAGATCAGCCCCAGCATTTT; CDR3 protein: CSAVSQPDQPQHF
J gene: TRBJ2-1; D gene: TRBD2; V gene: TRBV10-1; clone size: .; CDR3 DNA: TGCGCCAGCAGTGTCCCGGGACTAGCTGAGAATGAGCAGTTCTTC; CDR3 protein: CASSVPGLAENEQFF
J gene: TRBJ2-1; D gene: .; V gene: TRBV12-3/TRBV12-4; clone size: once; CDR3 DNA: TGTGCCAGCATTGATAGCCCCTACAATGAGCAGTTCTTC; CDR3 protein: CASIDSPYNEQFF
J gene: TRBJ1-2; D gene: .; V gene: TRBV4-1; clone size: .; CDR3 DNA: TGCGCCAGCAGCCCTCCCTCGGGACACTATGGCTACACCTTC; CDR3 protein: CASSPPSGHYGYTF
J gene: TRBJ1-2; D gene: .; V gene: TRBV11-2; clone size: few; CDR3 DNA: TGTGCCAGCAGCTTAAACCCGGACCTAGGGGACTATGGCTACACCTTC; CDR3 protein: CASSLNPDLGDYGYTF
J gene: TRBJ2-1; D gene: .; V gene: TRBV30; clone size: .; CDR3 DNA: TGTGCCTGGAGTGTGAGCCAGAACAATGAGCAGTTCTTC; CDR3 protein: CAWSVSQNNEQFF
J gene: TRBJ2-4; D gene: .; V gene: TRBV7-2; clone size: .; CDR3 DNA: TGTGCCAGCAGCGCCCGCCGGGGCACAGCCAAAAACATTCAGTACTTC; CDR3 protein: CASSARRGTAKNIQYF
J gene: TRBJ2-3; D gene: TRBD1; V gene: TRBV7-9; clone size: .; CDR3 DNA: TGTGCCAGCAGCGACAGGGGAAAGTATACGCAGTATTTT; CDR3 protein: CASSDRGKYTQYF
J gene: TRBJ2-1; D gene: .; V gene: TRBV3-1; clone size: once; CDR3 DNA: TGTGCCAGCAGCCAAGGGATATTCTCCTACAATGAGCAGTTCTTC; CDR3 protein: CASSQGIFSYNEQFF
J gene: TRBJ2-7; D gene: .; V gene: TRBV28; clone size: few; CDR3 DNA: TGTGCCAGCAGTTTATCGGCACTTTCCTACGAGCAGTACTTC; CDR3 protein: CASSLSALSYEQYF
J gene: TRBJ1-1; D gene: .; V gene: TRBV5-1; clone size: .; CDR3 DNA: TGCGCCAGCAGCTCGGCGACGACCAGGAACACTGAAGCTTTCTTT; CDR3 protein: CASSSATTRNTEAFF
J gene: TRBJ2-7; D gene: TRBD1; V gene: TRBV4-1; clone size: few; CDR3 DNA: TGCGCCAGCAGCCAAAGAAGGACAGGGGACTACGAGCAGTACTTC; CDR3 protein: CASSQRRTGDYEQYF
J gene: TRBJ2-1; D gene: .; V gene: TRBV5-1; clone size: .; CDR3 DNA: TGCGCCAGCAGCTTAAGTGACATCGATGAGCAGTTCTTC; CDR3 protein: CASSLSDIDEQFF
J gene: TRBJ1-6; D gene: .; V gene: TRBV3-1; clone size: .; CDR3 DNA: TGTGCCAGCAGCCAGATGAGTGGGGCAGGCGCCTATAATTCACCCCTCCACTTT; CDR3 protein: CASSQMSGAGAYNSPLHF
J gene: TRBJ2-3; D gene: .; V gene: TRBV4-3; clone size: .; CDR3 DNA: TGCGCCAGCAGCCAAGATAGGGTCGGCGGAAGACTCCCTAGCACAGATACGCAGTATTTT; CDR3 protein: CASSQDRVGGRLPSTDTQYF